Presented here are 29 T cell receptor beta chains from one specimen sequenced in a study of cytomegalovirus exposure and HLA in healthy donors. A multiplex PCR was run with 60 Vbeta primers and 13 Jbeta primers. Only in-frame clones appear in the TCRdb table, and some are missing; sequencing was by immunoSEQ multiplex PCR. The profile shows some 170,000 clones, approximately 72% of them singletons. What was sequenced was PBMCs. The origin of the receptors is a human donor in good health.

The chain is built from TRBV5-4 and TRBJ2-2, with 11 bases lining up with TRBD1. Germline V gene data show CDR1 as SGHNT and CDR2 as YYREEE (reference sequence). CDR3 size: 17 residues. J gave up 7 bases and V 5 bases, and 13 bases lay outside the gene matches. The CDR3: CASRPRDRGGTGGELFF. The CDR3 DNA follows: TGTGCCAGCAGACCGAGGGACAGGGGGGGTACAGGCGGGGAGCTGTTTTTT.

The chain uses TRBV5-4 and TRBJ2-5; perhaps TRBD2 as D (5 bases). V lost 6 bases, J lost 2 bases, and 17 bases lay in between. CDR1 and CDR2 (germline): SGHNT, YYREEE (reference sequence). The CDR3 has 15 amino acids. DNA for the CDR3: TGTGCCAGCACCAGCGGAGGAGGAAGTCAAGAGACCCAGTACTTC. It encodes CASTSGGGSQETQYF.

The V call is TRBV5-4, the J call TRBJ1-5; D gene unclear. CDR1 and CDR2 from the germline V gene are SGHNT and YYREEE (reference sequence). Deletions cut 3 bases from V and 3 bases from J, with 16 bases between. CDR3 length: 16 amino acids. The CDR3 protein is CASSSGGRSDNQPQHF. CDR3 DNA: TGTGCCAGCAGCTCCGGAGGCAGGTCAGACAATCAGCCCCAGCATTTT.

In this sample, this clone turned up a few times. The gene calls are TRBV2 and TRBJ1-1; the match to TRBD1 covers 8 bases. The CDR3 contains 14 residues. CDR1 and CDR2 from the germline V gene are SNHLY and FYNNEI. V shed 6 bases and J 4 bases; nucleotides not matched to a gene: 7. The DNA of the CDR3 is TGTGCCAGCAGAGGACAGGGACGGGTCACTGAAGCTTTCTTT. Residues: CASRGQGRVTEAFF. Using reference TRBV2 and TRBJ1-1 for the parts outside the CDR3, the full variable domain is EPEVTQTPSHQVTQMGQEVILRCVPISNHLYFYWYRQILGQKVEFLVSFYNNEISEKSEIFDDQFSVERPDGSNFTLKIRSTKLEDSAMYFCASRGQGRVTEAFFGQGTRLTVV.

The genes are TRBV6-1 and TRBJ1-4, with a tentative D call TRBD1 (5 bases). This CDR3 has 16 amino acids. The V end was cut by 4 bases, the J end by 4 bases, with 16 bases between. CDR1 is MNHNS and CDR2 is SASEGT in the germline V gene. The CDR3 sequence is CASSGGRPRNNEKLFF. In nucleotides, the CDR3 is TGTGCCAGCAGTGGGGGCAGGCCACGTAATAATGAAAAACTGTTTTTT.

The rearrangement links TRBV9 to TRBJ2-3; TRBD2 matches 7 bases. Unmatched junction bases numbered 5, after V lost 3 bases and J lost 1 base. This CDR3 has 15 residues. The germline V gene has CDR1 SGDLS and CDR2 YYNGEE. CDR3 residues: CASSAGGGGTDTQYF. The CDR3 DNA follows: TGTGCCAGCAGCGCCGGGGGAGGGGGCACAGATACGCAGTATTTT.

Concerning this clone itself: This may stem from a read error, because a much larger clone lies one nucleotide away. J is TRBJ2-5 and V is TRBV11-2; D ambiguous. The J call is uncertain, as TRBJ2-7 better fits the DNA end. The germline CDR1 and CDR2 sequences are SGHAT and FQNNGV. There are 13 residues in the CDR3. CDR3 amino acids: CASSLGTVYEQYF. CDR3 in DNA: TGTGCCAGCAGCTTAGGTACAGTATACGAGCAGTACTTC.

V usage is TRBV7-6 and J usage is TRBJ2-7; 7 bases fit TRBD2. The germline gives CDR1 SGHVS, CDR2 FNYEAQ. The CDR3 is 16 amino acids. Losses at the gene ends were 4 bases for V and 5 bases for J; bases not matched to a gene: 14. CDR3 residues: CASSSFRGGKIDEQYF. The CDR3 DNA follows: TGTGCCAGCAGCTCGTTCCGGGGAGGGAAGATCGACGAGCAGTACTTC.

Notes on this clone: Other nucleotide sequences in the sample specify the same CDR3. The CDR3: CASSPDTYNEQFF. The CDR3 DNA is TGTGCCAGTAGTCCCGATACTTACAATGAGCAGTTCTTC. The rearrangement uses TRBV19 and TRBJ2-1; D not resolved. Germline V gene sequence: CDR1 LNHDA, CDR2 SQIVND (reference sequence). The CDR3 consists of 13 residues. The ends were cut back, 5 bases at V and 4 bases at J, with 9 bases in the middle.

Only a few counts were recorded for this clone. This sequence joins TRBV6-6 and TRBJ1-1; no reliable D call. The CDR3 sequence is 14 residues long. The V gene's germline CDR1 is MNHNY and CDR2 SVGAGI (reference sequence). V was clipped by 2 bases and J by 1 base, with 8 bases between them. In DNA form, the CDR3 reads TGTGCCAGCAGTTACGACGGAGGGAACACTGAAGCTTTCTTT. It codes for CASSYDGGNTEAFF.

This chain uses TRBV2 with TRBJ1-2, with D uncertain. CDR3 size: 13 residues. Germline-derived CDR1 and CDR2 are SNHLY and FYNNEI. V lost 0 bases to trimming and J lost 6 bases, with 8 bases between them. The chain's CDR3 is CASSEAQEDGYTF. In DNA, the CDR3 is TGTGCCAGCAGTGAAGCCCAGGAAGATGGCTACACCTTC.

The genes are TRBV9 and TRBJ2-5; 10 nucleotides align to TRBD1. Looked up from germline, CDR1 is SGDLS and CDR2 is YYNGEE. The V segment lost 4 bases and the J segment 5 bases; nucleotides outside the gene matches: 5. This CDR3 is built from 14 residues. DNA of the CDR3: TGTGCCAGCAGCACTGGGACAGGGGTGGAGACCCAGTACTTC. It encodes CASSTGTGVETQYF. Full variable domain (remainder filled in from reference TRBV9 and TRBJ2-5): DSGVTQTPKHLITATGQRVTLRCSPRSGDLSVYWYQQSLDQGLQFLIQYYNGEERAKGNILERFSAQQFPDLHSELNLSSLELGDSALYFCASSTGTGVETQYFGPGTRLLVL.

The chain combines TRBV7-3 with TRBJ2-5, with a tentative D call TRBD2 (7 bases). The CDR3 consists of 16 residues. Germline lookup yields CDR1 SGHTA and CDR2 FQGTGA. V gave up 2 bases and J gave up 4 bases, with 17 bases separating them. CDR3 DNA: TGTGCCAGCAGCTTAGTGGGGGGGCCGGTTGCAGAGACCCAGTACTTC. Amino acids: CASSLVGGPVAETQYF. Full variable domain (missing parts from reference TRBV7-3 and TRBJ2-5): GAGVSQTPSNKVTEKGKYVELRCDPISGHTALYWYRQSLGQGPEFLIYFQGTGAADDSGLPNDRFFAVRPEGSVSTLKIQRTERGDSAVYLCASSLVGGPVAETQYFGPGTRLLVL.

This chain uses TRBV18 with TRBJ2-3, with D perhaps matching TRBD2 (6 bases). Germline loops: CDR1 KGHSH, CDR2 LQKENI. The CDR3 consists of 14 residues. The V gene lost 6 bases and the J gene lost 0 bases, with 10 bases spanning the gap. As DNA, the CDR3 is TGTGCCAGCTCCGCTGGGACTAGCACAGATACGCAGTATTTT. Its protein is CASSAGTSTDTQYF. The variable domain in full, completed from reference TRBV18 and TRBJ2-3, reads NAGVMQNPRHLVRRRGQEARLRCSPMKGHSHVYWYRQLPEEGLKFMVYLQKENIIDESGMPKERFSAEFPKEGPSILRIQQVVRGDSAAYFCASSAGTSTDTQYFGPGTRLTVL.

This sequence joins TRBV7-3 and TRBJ2-6; tentative D call: TRBD1 (6 bases). Trimming removed 1 base at V and 0 bases at J, with 13 bases between. The CDR3 consists of 18 residues. Per germline, CDR1 SGHTA and CDR2 FQGTGA. The CDR3 DNA is TGTGCCAGCAGCTTAAACCCGACAGGAGCCTCTGGGGCCAACGTCCTGACTTTC. As protein: CASSLNPTGASGANVLTF.

The V gene is TRBV6-4, the J gene TRBJ2-1; 13 nucleotides match TRBD2. The CDR3 has 19 residues. Germline CDR1 is MRHNA and CDR2 is SNTAGT. V lost 3 bases, J lost 0 bases, and 8 bases stayed unmatched. The CDR3 DNA reads as TGTGCCAGCAGTGAGTTAATGGGACTAGCGGGGAGCTCCTACAATGAGCAGTTCTTC. Its translation: CASSELMGLAGSSYNEQFF.

J is TRBJ2-6 and V is TRBV10-3, with D maybe TRBD1 (5 bases). CDR3 size: 16 residues. Between the trimmed V and J ends, which lost 5 bases and 0 bases, there was a span of 11 bases. Germline values: CDR1 ENHRY, CDR2 SYGVKD. The CDR3 DNA reads TGTGCCATCAGTCTGACAGCCGCCTCTGGGGCCAACGTCCTGACTTTC. Translated, it gives CAISLTAASGANVLTF.

This rearrangement joins TRBV6-5 to TRBJ2-7, with 9 nucleotides matching TRBD1. Germline loops: CDR1 MNHEY, CDR2 SVGAGI. The junction had 1 base not matched to a gene; V was cut back by 4 bases and J by 0 bases. CDR3 size: 14 residues. The CDR3 region is CASSSDRGSYEQYF. The CDR3 nucleotides are TGTGCCAGCAGTTCGGACAGGGGCTCCTACGAGCAGTACTTC.

The gene calls are TRBV9 and TRBJ2-7; weak D call: TRBD1 (6 bases). The CDR3 length is 13 residues. Germline lookup yields CDR1 SGDLS and CDR2 YYNGEE. Trimming took off 4 bases at V and 1 base at J, with 9 bases between the two ends. The chain's CDR3 is CASSTGQSYEQYF. CDR3 nucleotides: TGTGCCAGCAGCACTGGACAGTCCTACGAGCAGTACTTC. The entire variable domain, with the rest obtained from reference TRBV9 and TRBJ2-7, is as follows: DSGVTQTPKHLITATGQRVTLRCSPRSGDLSVYWYQQSLDQGLQFLIQYYNGEERAKGNILERFSAQQFPDLHSELNLSSLELGDSALYFCASSTGQSYEQYFGPGTRLTVT.

This sequence joins TRBV25-1 and TRBJ1-1, with D maybe TRBD1 (5 bases). The V end lost 4 bases, the J end lost 7 bases, and 10 bases lay between the germline ends. Germline V CDR1 and CDR2: MGHDK, SYGVNS. The CDR3 covers 12 residues. CDR3: CASSATANEAFF. CDR3 sequence (DNA): TGTGCCAGCAGTGCGACAGCTAATGAAGCTTTCTTT.

This sequence joins TRBV19 and TRBJ1-6, with D tentatively TRBD1 (5 bases). Between the trimmed V and J ends, which lost 2 bases and 3 bases, there was a span of 11 bases. The V gene's germline CDR1 is LNHDA and CDR2 SQIVND (reference sequence). The CDR3 length is 16 residues. The CDR3 loop reads CASSISAGNYNSPLHF. CDR3 coding DNA: TGTGCCAGTAGTATATCGGCAGGGAACTATAATTCACCCCTCCACTTT.

The chain combines TRBV6-1 with TRBJ2-6; 9 bases are a match to TRBD1. Germline CDR1 MNHNS, CDR2 SASEGT. The trim removed 1 base at V and 0 bases at J, leaving 7 bases unmatched. This CDR3 comprises 19 residues. CDR3 coding DNA: TGTGCCAGCAGTGAAGTGCCGGGACAGGGAACCTCTGGGGCCAACGTCCTGACTTTC. Encoded protein: CASSEVPGQGTSGANVLTF.

This rearrangement joins TRBV2 to TRBJ1-5, with D maybe TRBD1 (5 bases). Germline V lookup: CDR1 SNHLY, CDR2 FYNNEI. V lost 6 bases to trimming and J lost 4 bases, with 16 bases between them. This CDR3 is built from 15 residues. The CDR3 DNA reads TGTGCCAGCAGCCCACCGTCCGGGGGGAATCAGCCCCAGCATTTT. This translates into CASSPPSGGNQPQHF.

This clone was recorded only once. The chain links TRBV7-2 to TRBJ1-5, with 11 bases fitting TRBD1. The CDR3 runs to 17 residues. V dropped 4 bases and J dropped 0; count of bases not matched to a gene: 5. Germline V lookup: CDR1 SGHTA, CDR2 FQGNSA. CDR3 DNA sequence: TGTGCCAGCAGCTCCGGACAGGGGGCCTATAGCAATCAGCCCCAGCATTTT. It translates to CASSSGQGAYSNQPQHF.

The chain recombines TRBV30 with TRBJ2-2, with a tentative D call TRBD2 (6 bases). CDR1 GTSNPN and CDR2 SVGIG come from the germline V gene (reference sequence). Between the trimmed V and J ends, which lost 2 bases and 5 bases, there was a span of 12 bases. This CDR3 spans 14 amino acids. CDR3 sequence reads: CAWSRAGGTGELFF. The CDR3 DNA follows: TGTGCCTGGAGTAGGGCAGGAGGGACCGGGGAGCTGTTTTTT.

The chain is built from TRBV5-6 and TRBJ2-4; perhaps TRBD2 as D (5 bases). The CDR3 is made up of 16 amino acids. V shed 4 bases and J shed 0 bases, with 14 bases lying between them. Germline CDR1 is SGHDT and CDR2 is YYEEEE. CDR3 protein: CASSLPGLPAKNIQYF. CDR3 nucleotide sequence: TGTGCCAGCAGCCTACCCGGACTCCCAGCCAAAAACATTCAGTACTTC.

V gene TRBV5-1 combines with J gene TRBJ2-2; 8 nucleotides line up with TRBD1. The CDR3 covers 15 residues. Germline loops: CDR1 SGHRS, CDR2 YFSETQ. V was pared by 3 bases and J by 0 bases, with 1 base of the junction left unmatched. The CDR3 region is CASSWTGPNTGELFF. DNA for the CDR3: TGCGCCAGCAGCTGGACAGGGCCGAACACCGGGGAGCTGTTTTTT.

The rearrangement uses TRBV4-1 and TRBJ2-7; D possibly corresponds to TRBD2 (6 bases). This CDR3 contains 16 residues. The V and J ends lost 1 base and 2 bases respectively, with 15 bases between them. Germline lookup yields CDR1 MGHRA and CDR2 YSYEKL. CDR3 in amino acids: CASSQGSRDFPYEQYF. In DNA, the CDR3 is TGCGCCAGCAGCCAAGGCTCCCGGGACTTCCCCTACGAGCAGTACTTC.

This chain joins TRBV5-1 and TRBJ1-5; TRBD1 is a possible D gene (6 bases). Germline-derived CDR1 and CDR2 are SGHRS and YFSETQ. The CDR3 runs to 15 residues. Trimming removed 7 bases from V and 3 bases from J, with 17 bases in between. The CDR3 nucleotides are TGCGCCAGCCGATTCAGGCCAGGGGACAATCAGCCCCAGCATTTT. It codes for CASRFRPGDNQPQHF.